Given below is one T cell receptor beta chain in context. Germline V gene sequence: CDR1 SGDLS, CDR2 YYNGEE. After removal of 4 bases from V and 2 bases from J, the junction contained 4 bases not matched to a gene. This CDR3 comprises 16 residues. The data are from a study of technical replicates of blood from a few donors. The data were produced by immunoSEQ multiplex PCR, yet TCRdb's version contains in-frame clones alone and is incomplete. The table includes tens of thousands of clones, 85% to 95% detected once. The material sequenced was T cells isolated from PBMCs. The chain is built from TRBV9 and TRBJ2-5; TRBD2 agrees at 14 bases. This clonotype was obtained from a human donor in good health. The CDR3 here is CASSPGLAGGQETQYF. The CDR3 nucleotides are TGTGCCAGCAGCCCAGGACTAGCGGGGGGTCAAGAGACCCAGTACTTC.